A single sample is the source of the 17 T cell receptor beta chains below, sequenced in a study of beta chain features in type 1 diabetes. The whole isolated RNA underwent reverse transcription, so sequencing captured expressed TCRB transcripts. Sequencing used immunoSEQ multiplex PCR; TCRdb keeps in-frame clones, though not all of them. The table records 300,000 to 450,000 clones, around a fifth of them present only once. Material for sequencing was naive CD4+ T cells from blood. These TCRs come from a woman aged 18-29 years in good health.

This chain uses TRBV4-1 with TRBJ2-5, with TRBD1 matching 7 bases. The CDR3 extends over 14 amino acids. The V gene end was trimmed by 4 bases and the J gene end by 2 bases; junction bases not matched to a gene: 4. Germline V gene lookup returns CDR1 MGHRA and CDR2 YSYEKL. CDR3: CASSPGTVQETQYF. The DNA of the CDR3 is TGCGCCAGCAGCCCCGGGACAGTTCAAGAGACCCAGTACTTC.

This clone was found a few times. This sequence joins TRBV7-9 and TRBJ2-4; 8 bases align to TRBD1. The CDR3 extends over 13 amino acids. From germline, CDR1 is SEHNR and CDR2 FQNEAQ (reference sequence). J lost 5 bases, V lost 5 bases, and 2 bases had no gene match. The CDR3 is CASSEDRENIQYF. CDR3 bases: TGTGCCAGCAGCGAGGACAGGGAAAACATTCAGTACTTC.

This rearrangement joins TRBV1 to TRBJ2-5; TRBD2 is the table's D call, not checked against the DNA. TRBV1 is a listed pseudogene. The CDR3 runs 13 residues. The CDR3 spells CTSSPGGGETQYF. DNA for the CDR3: TGCACCAGCAGCCCGGGAGGGGGAGAGACCCAGTACTTC.

This clone was found a few times. The rearrangement links TRBV6-1 to TRBJ2-1, with 7 positions matching TRBD2. The ends lost 3 bases at V and 2 bases at J; junction bases unmatched: 1. The CDR3 length is 14 residues. Germline CDR1 reads MNHNS; CDR2 reads SASEGT. The CDR3 nucleotides read TGTGCCAGCAGTGAGGGGGGGACCTACAATGAGCAGTTCTTC. Residues: CASSEGGTYNEQFF.

The CDR3 DNA reads as TGTGCCAGCAGTTCGACCGGGGAGCTGTTTTTT. It translates to CASSSTGELFF. The rearrangement uses TRBV6-6 and TRBJ2-2; D is unresolved. Germline CDR1 MNHNY, CDR2 SVGAGI (reference sequence). V dropped 4 bases and J dropped 5 bases, with 2 bases sitting between them. This CDR3 contains 11 residues.

The V call is TRBV30, the J call TRBJ1-2; 7 bases are a match to TRBD1. CDR3 size: 15 residues. Germline assignment: CDR1 GTSNPN and CDR2 SVGIG (reference sequence). V was pared by 2 bases and J by 7 bases, with 13 bases of the junction left unmatched. CDR3 DNA: TGTGCCTGGAGTCCCCGCGGGGGGACAGCTGCTGGCTACACCTTC. Translating gives CAWSPRGGTAAGYTF.

The chain links TRBV11-3 to TRBJ2-2; 7 positions agree with TRBD2. J gave up 3 bases and V 1 base, and 8 bases lay outside the gene matches. The CDR3 extends over 17 amino acids. CDR1 SGHNT and CDR2 YENEEA come from the germline V gene. The CDR3 spells CASSLGWLAAYTGELFF. CDR3 bases: TGTGCCAGCAGCTTAGGGTGGCTAGCGGCCTACACCGGGGAGCTGTTTTTT.

The chain carries TRBV5-1 and TRBJ1-5; D is unclear. The germline V gene has CDR1 SGHRS and CDR2 YFSETQ. This CDR3 spans 15 amino acids. Trimming stripped 2 bases from V and 0 bases from J, with 9 bases between. CDR3 amino acids: CASSFGGDSNQPQHF. CDR3 nucleotide sequence: TGCGCCAGCAGCTTTGGCGGGGATAGCAATCAGCCCCAGCATTTT.

This clone was counted a single time. The rearrangement uses TRBV4-2 and TRBJ1-2; D gene ambiguous. CDR1 is LGHNA, CDR2 YNFKEQ, per germline. Trimming took 4 bases from V and 6 from J, leaving 9 bases between them. The CDR3 has 12 amino acids. The DNA of the CDR3 is TGTGCCAGCAGCCGAGAATCGGATGGCTACACCTTC. Its protein product is CASSRESDGYTF.

J is TRBJ2-2 and V is TRBV5-8; tentatively, D is TRBD2 (6 bases). The CDR3 has 15 residues. Trimming pared 5 bases from V and 2 bases from J, leaving 13 bases between. The germline gives CDR1 SGHTS, CDR2 YDEGEE. The CDR3 here is CASRTHGSNTGELFF. CDR3 coding DNA: TGTGCCAGCAGAACTCACGGGAGTAACACCGGGGAGCTGTTTTTT. Full variable domain (rest looked up from reference TRBV5-8 and TRBJ2-2): EAGVTQSPTHLIKTRGQQATLRCSPISGHTSVYWYQQALGLGLQFLLWYDEGEERNRGNFPPRFSGRQFPNYSSELNVNALELEDSALYLCASRTHGSNTGELFFGEGSRLTVL.

The genes are TRBV5-4 and TRBJ2-5; 10 bases are a match to TRBD2. There are 16 residues in the CDR3. The germline V gene has CDR1 SGHNT and CDR2 YYREEE (reference sequence). The V and J ends lost 4 bases and 5 bases, in that order; junction bases with no gene match: 11. The CDR3 spells CASSPTPAGGLETQYF. CDR3 bases: TGTGCCAGCAGCCCCACCCCAGCGGGGGGGTTGGAGACCCAGTACTTC. Full variable domain (remainder filled in from reference TRBV5-4 and TRBJ2-5): ETGVTQSPTHLIKTRGQQVTLRCSSQSGHNTVSWYQQALGQGPQFIFQYYREEENGRGNFPPRFSGLQFPNYSSELNVNALELDDSALYLCASSPTPAGGLETQYFGPGTRLLVL.

The chain recombines TRBV7-3 with TRBJ2-5; TRBD2 is a possible D gene (5 bases). V lost 0 bases, J lost 5 bases, and 10 bases lay in between. The germline CDR1 and CDR2 sequences are SGHTA and FQGTGA. The CDR3 runs to 14 residues. In DNA, the CDR3 is TGTGCCAGCAGCTTAACCGGGGTGGGGGAGACCCAGTACTTC. It encodes CASSLTGVGETQYF.

Points on this clone: One junction end disagrees with the germline gene, perhaps due to a read error. This sequence joins TRBV7-7 and TRBJ2-4; 9 nucleotides align to TRBD1. This CDR3 contains 18 residues. Germline CDR1 is SSHAT and CDR2 is FNYEAQ (reference sequence). CDR3 region: CASSHTFPGQGGKGIQYF. The DNA of the CDR3 is TGTGCTAGCAGCCATACTTTCCCGGGACAGGGAGGAAAAGGCATTCAGTACTTC.

The chain recombines TRBV29-1 with TRBJ2-7, with TRBD2 as a possible D gene (7 bases). The length of the CDR3 is 12 residues. From germline, CDR1 is SQVTM and CDR2 ANQGSEA. Trimming took off 6 bases at V and 6 bases at J, with 15 bases between the two ends. CDR3 nucleotides: TGCAGCGTCTCCGGGGGGCTTGGCGAGCAGTACTTC. Amino acid sequence: CSVSGGLGEQYF.

This clone was seen a handful of times. This sequence joins TRBV11-2 and TRBJ2-3; 13 bases fit TRBD2. This CDR3 has 18 amino acids. Looked up from germline, CDR1 is SGHAT and CDR2 is FQNNGV. V was clipped by 5 bases and J by 0 bases; unmatched bases: 8. The CDR3 is CASSLRTSGSYSTDTQYF. CDR3 nucleotides: TGTGCCAGCAGCCTTCGGACTAGCGGGAGTTACAGCACAGATACGCAGTATTTT.

This clone has just a few counts. The chain carries TRBV29-1 and TRBJ2-7, with 9 bases lining up with TRBD2. Germline V gene data show CDR1 as SQVTM and CDR2 as ANQGSEA. There are 13 residues in the CDR3. V was clipped by 5 bases and J by 6 bases; unmatched bases: 8. The CDR3 DNA reads TGCAGCGTTCGGACTAGCGAGAACTCCGAGCAGTACTTC. It encodes CSVRTSENSEQYF.

This clone was seen a few times. V usage is TRBV7-8 and J usage is TRBJ2-7; tentative D call: TRBD1 (6 bases). Germline V gene sequence: CDR1 SGHVS, CDR2 FQNEAQ. This CDR3 contains 15 residues. The germline V and J ends were trimmed by 4 bases and 4 bases, with 17 bases remaining between them. CDR3 coding DNA: TGTGCCAGCAGCTCTCTCGCGGTACAGGGATACGAGCAGTACTTC. It yields the protein CASSSLAVQGYEQYF. Using reference TRBV7-8 and TRBJ2-7 for the parts outside the CDR3, the full variable domain is GAGVSQSPRYKVAKRGQDVALRCDPISGHVSLFWYQQALGQGPEFLTYFQNEAQLDKSGLPSDRFFAERPEGSVSTLKIQRTQQEDSAVYLCASSSLAVQGYEQYFGPGTRLTVT.